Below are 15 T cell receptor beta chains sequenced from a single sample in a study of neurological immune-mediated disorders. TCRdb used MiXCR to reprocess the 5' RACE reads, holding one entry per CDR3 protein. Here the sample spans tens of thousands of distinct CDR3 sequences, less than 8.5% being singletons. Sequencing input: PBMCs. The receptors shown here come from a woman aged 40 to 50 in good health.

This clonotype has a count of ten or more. The CDR3 spells CASSDSLDTGELFF. For the CDR3, the DNA is TGTGCCAGCAGTGATAGCCTTGACACCGGGGAGCTGTTTTTT. This chain connects TRBV6-4 to TRBJ2-2; unclear D gene. The V gene lost 3 bases and the J gene lost 3 bases, with 8 bases spanning the gap. The V gene's germline CDR1 is MRHNA and CDR2 SNTAGT. This CDR3 has 14 amino acids.

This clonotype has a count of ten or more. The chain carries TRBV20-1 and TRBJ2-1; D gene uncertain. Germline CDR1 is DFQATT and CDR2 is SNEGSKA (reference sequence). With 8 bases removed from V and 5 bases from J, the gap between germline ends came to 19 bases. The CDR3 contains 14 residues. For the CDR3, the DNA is TGCAGTTGCCCGAAGGTGAATCGCCACAATGAGCAGTTCTTC. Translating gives CSCPKVNRHNEQFF.

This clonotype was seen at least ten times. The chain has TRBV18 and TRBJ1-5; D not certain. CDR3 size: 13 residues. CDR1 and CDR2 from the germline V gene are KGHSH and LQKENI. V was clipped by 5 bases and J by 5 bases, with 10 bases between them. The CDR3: CASSSWTDQPQHF. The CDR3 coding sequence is TGTGCCAGCTCATCATGGACGGATCAGCCCCAGCATTTT.

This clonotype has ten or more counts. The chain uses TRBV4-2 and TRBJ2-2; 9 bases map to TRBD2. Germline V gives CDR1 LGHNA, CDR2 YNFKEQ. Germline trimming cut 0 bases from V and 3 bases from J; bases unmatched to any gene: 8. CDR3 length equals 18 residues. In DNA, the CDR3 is TGTGCCAGCAGCCAAGATCGTGGGGCTAGCGGGGACACCGGGGAGCTGTTTTTT. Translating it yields CASSQDRGASGDTGELFF.

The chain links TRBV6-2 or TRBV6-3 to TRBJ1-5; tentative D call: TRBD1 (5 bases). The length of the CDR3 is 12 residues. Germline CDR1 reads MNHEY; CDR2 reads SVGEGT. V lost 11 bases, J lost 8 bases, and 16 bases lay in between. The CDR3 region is CARGATGEPQHF. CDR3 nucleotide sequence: TGTGCCCGCGGAGCGACGGGGGAGCCCCAGCATTTT.

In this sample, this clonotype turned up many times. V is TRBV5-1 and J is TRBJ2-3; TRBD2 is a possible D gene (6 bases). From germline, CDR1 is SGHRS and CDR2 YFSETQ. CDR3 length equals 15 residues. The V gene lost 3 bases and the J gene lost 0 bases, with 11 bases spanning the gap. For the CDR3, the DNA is TGCGCCAGCAGCTATTGGAGGGCCAGCACAGATACGCAGTATTTT. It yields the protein CASSYWRASTDTQYF.

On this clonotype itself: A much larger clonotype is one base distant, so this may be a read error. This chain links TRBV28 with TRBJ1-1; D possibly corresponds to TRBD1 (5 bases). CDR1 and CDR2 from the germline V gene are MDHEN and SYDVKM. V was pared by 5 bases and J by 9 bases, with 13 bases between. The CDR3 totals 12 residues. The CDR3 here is CASSGTSPKAFF. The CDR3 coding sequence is TGTGCCAGCAGTGGGACGTCTCCCAAAGCTTTCTTT.

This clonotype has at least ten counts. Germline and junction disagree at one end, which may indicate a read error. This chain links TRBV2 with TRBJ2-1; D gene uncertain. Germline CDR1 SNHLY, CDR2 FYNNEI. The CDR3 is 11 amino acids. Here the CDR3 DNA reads TGTGCCAGCAACCTCTACGATGAGCAGTTCTTC. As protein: CASNLYDEQFF.

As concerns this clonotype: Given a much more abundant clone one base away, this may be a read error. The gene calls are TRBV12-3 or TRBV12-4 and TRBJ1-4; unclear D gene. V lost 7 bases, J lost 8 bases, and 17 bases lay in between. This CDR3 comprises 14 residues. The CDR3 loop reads CASTKHVRAEKLFF. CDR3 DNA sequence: TGTGCCAGCACAAAACACGTTCGGGCGGAAAAACTGTTTTTT.

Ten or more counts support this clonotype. CDR3 region: CASSFPGSSYTF. In DNA, the CDR3 is TGTGCCAGCAGTTTTCCGGGGAGCAGCTACACCTTC. This chain uses TRBV12-3 or TRBV12-4 with TRBJ1-2; D unresolved. The V and J ends lost 3 bases and 9 bases respectively, with 11 bases between them. The CDR3 has 12 residues.

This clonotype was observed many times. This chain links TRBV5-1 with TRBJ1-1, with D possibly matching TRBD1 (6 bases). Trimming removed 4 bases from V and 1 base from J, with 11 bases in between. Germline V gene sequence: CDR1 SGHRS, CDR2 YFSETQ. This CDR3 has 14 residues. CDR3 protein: CASSRDTTNTEAFF. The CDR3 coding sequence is TGCGCCAGCAGCCGGGACACAACGAACACTGAAGCTTTCTTT. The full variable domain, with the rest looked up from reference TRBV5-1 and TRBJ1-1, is KAGVTQTPRYLIKTRGQQVTLSCSPISGHRSVSWYQQTPGQGLQFLFEYFSETQRNKGNFPGRFSGRQFSNSRSEMNVSTLELGDSALYLCASSRDTTNTEAFFGQGTRLTVV.

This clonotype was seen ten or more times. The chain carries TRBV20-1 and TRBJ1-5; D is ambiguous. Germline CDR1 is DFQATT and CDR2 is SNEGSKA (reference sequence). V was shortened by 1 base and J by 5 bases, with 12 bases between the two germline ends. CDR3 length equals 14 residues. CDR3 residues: CSARASTADQPQHF. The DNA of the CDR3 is TGCAGTGCTAGAGCGAGCACAGCTGATCAGCCCCAGCATTTT.

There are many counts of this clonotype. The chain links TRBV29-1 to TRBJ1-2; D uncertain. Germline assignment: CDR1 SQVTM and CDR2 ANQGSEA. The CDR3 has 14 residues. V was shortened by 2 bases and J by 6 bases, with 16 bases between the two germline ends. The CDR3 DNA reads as TGCAGCGTTGAATCGACCCTTTATGAAGATGGCTACACCTTC. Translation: CSVESTLYEDGYTF.

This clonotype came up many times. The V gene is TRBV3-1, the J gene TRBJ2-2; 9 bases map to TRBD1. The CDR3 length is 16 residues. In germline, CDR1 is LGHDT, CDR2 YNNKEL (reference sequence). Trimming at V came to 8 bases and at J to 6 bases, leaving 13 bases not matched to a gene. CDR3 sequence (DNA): TGTGCCAGCTATGACACAGGGGGCGCCGGAGCCGGGGAGCTGTTTTTT. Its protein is CASYDTGGAGAGELFF. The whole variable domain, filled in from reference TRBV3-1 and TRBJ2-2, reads DTAVSQTPKYLVTQMGNDKSIKCEQNLGHDTMYWYKQDSKKFLKIMFSYNNKELIINETVPNRFSPKSPDKAHLNLHINSLELGDSAVYFCASYDTGGAGAGELFFGEGSRLTVL.

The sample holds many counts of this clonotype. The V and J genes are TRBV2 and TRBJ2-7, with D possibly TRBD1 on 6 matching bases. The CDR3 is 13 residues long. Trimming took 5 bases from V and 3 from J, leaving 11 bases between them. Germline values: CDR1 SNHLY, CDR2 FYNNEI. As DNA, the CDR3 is TGTGCCAGCAGTCGTAGGACAGACTACGAGCAGTACGTC. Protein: CASSRRTDYEQYV.